These 17 T cell receptor beta chains came from one sample sequenced in a study of blood T cell repertoires in COVID-19. The protocol was immunoSEQ multiplex PCR, while the TCRdb copy is restricted to in-frame clones and leaves out a portion. The data hold about 140,000 clones, with around 76% observed a single time. Source material: peripheral blood. These receptors all stem from an elderly man with acute or convalescent COVID-19.

The J gene is TRBJ2-5, the V gene TRBV25-1; 11 bases match TRBD1. In germline, CDR1 is MGHDK, CDR2 SYGVNS. Trimming cost V 4 bases and J 2 bases; bases outside gene matches: 6. The CDR3 loop spans 16 amino acids. CDR3 sequence: CASSGTGGPIQETQYF. CDR3 in DNA: TGTGCCAGCAGTGGGACAGGGGGCCCTATACAAGAGACCCAGTACTTC.

The chain employs TRBV24-1 and TRBJ2-5; 12 positions match TRBD2. J lost 7 bases, V lost 4 bases, and 6 bases had no gene match. Germline loops: CDR1 KGHDR, CDR2 SFDVKD. The length of the CDR3 is 15 residues. The CDR3 DNA reads as TGTGCCACCAGTGACCTAGCGGGGGGGCACGGGACCCAGTACTTC. This codes for CATSDLAGGHGTQYF.

The rearrangement joins TRBV27 to TRBJ2-3; 7 bases are shared with TRBD1. V shed 3 bases, J shed 3 bases, and the junction held 6 bases outside the gene matches. Germline CDR1 and CDR2: MNHEY and SMNVEV (reference sequence). CDR3 length: 15 amino acids. This chain's CDR3 is CASSFDPTGTDTQYF. DNA for the CDR3: TGTGCCAGCAGTTTCGACCCGACAGGGACAGATACGCAGTATTTT.

The V and J genes are TRBV24-1 and TRBJ2-1; D is perhaps TRBD1 (5 bases). V was shortened by 6 bases and J by 1 base, with 9 bases between the two germline ends. CDR3 length equals 14 residues. In germline, CDR1 is KGHDR, CDR2 SFDVKD. The CDR3 protein is CATSRGQSYNEQFF. The CDR3 nucleotides are TGTGCCACCAGTCGTGGACAATCCTACAATGAGCAGTTCTTC.

This clone was seen more than once but under ten times. This chain links TRBV5-5 with TRBJ2-3, with D possibly TRBD1 on 5 matching bases. Trimming took off 4 bases at V and 5 bases at J, with 14 bases between the two ends. Germline-derived CDR1 and CDR2 are SGHKS and YYEKEE (reference sequence). The CDR3 extends over 14 amino acids. The CDR3 region is CASSELPRGDTQYF. Here the CDR3 DNA reads TGTGCCAGCAGCGAGCTTCCAAGGGGAGATACGCAGTATTTT.

Concerning this clone itself: This sample also contains other DNA sequences that code for the same CDR3. The J gene is TRBJ1-2, the V gene TRBV15, with a weak D call TRBD1 (5 bases). CDR3 length: 12 amino acids. V dropped 1 base and J dropped 8 bases, with 8 bases sitting between them. Germline-derived CDR1 and CDR2 are LNHNV and YYDKDF (reference sequence). CDR3 protein: CATSRGGRGYTF. In DNA, the CDR3 is TGTGCCACCAGCAGAGGGGGCAGGGGCTACACCTTC.

V gene TRBV7-2 combines with J gene TRBJ2-2, with D maybe TRBD1 (5 bases). CDR1 is SGHTA, CDR2 FQGNSA, per germline. The CDR3 extends over 15 amino acids. Trimming took 8 bases from V and 4 from J, leaving 17 bases between them. The CDR3 coding sequence is TGTGCCAGCCGTGGGGCAGGCGTGGGCACCGGGGAGCTGTTTTTT. This sequence encodes CASRGAGVGTGELFF. Using reference TRBV7-2 and TRBJ2-2 for the parts outside the CDR3, the full variable domain is GAGVSQSPSNKVTEKGKDVELRCDPISGHTALYWYRQSLGQGLEFLIYFQGNSAPDKSGLPSDRFSAERTGGSVSTLTIQRTQQEDSAVYLCASRGAGVGTGELFFGEGSRLTVL.

The chain uses TRBV6-5 and TRBJ2-1, with D possibly matching TRBD2 (6 bases). V was clipped by 5 bases and J by 8 bases, with 16 bases between them. The germline V gene has CDR1 MNHEY and CDR2 SVGAGI. There are 14 residues in the CDR3. The CDR3 DNA follows: TGTGCCAGCAGTACTCAACTAGCCAACGATGAGCAGTTCTTC. Protein: CASSTQLANDEQFF.

V is TRBV19 and J is TRBJ1-5, with D tentatively TRBD1 (5 bases). The CDR3 extends over 16 amino acids. The ends were cut back, 3 bases at V and 4 bases at J, with 16 bases in the middle. The germline CDR1 and CDR2 sequences are LNHDA and SQIVND (reference sequence). In nucleotides, the CDR3 is TGTGCCAGTAGTATTCCCAGGACATTTTTAAATCAGCCCCAGCATTTT. This sequence encodes CASSIPRTFLNQPQHF.

This clone turned up a few times. The chain uses TRBV4-1 and TRBJ2-3, with D perhaps TRBD2 (7 bases). The CDR3 consists of 16 residues. In germline, CDR1 is MGHRA, CDR2 YSYEKL. Trimming cost V 1 base and J 0 bases, with 11 bases left between them. The CDR3 is CASSQGAGASTDTQYF. As DNA, the CDR3 is TGCGCCAGCAGCCAAGGGGCGGGGGCGAGCACAGATACGCAGTATTTT.

The rearrangement joins TRBV5-6 to TRBJ1-1; D not certain. The CDR3 covers 14 residues. Trimming left V 1 base short and J 5 bases short, with 12 bases between. The germline CDR1 and CDR2 sequences are SGHDT and YYEEEE. The CDR3 DNA reads as TGTGCCAGCAGCTTGATGGGTTACGGGACTGAAGCTTTCTTT. Residues: CASSLMGYGTEAFF.

This clone has just a few counts. This chain uses TRBV5-5 with TRBJ1-3; 10 bases line up with TRBD1. Germline CDR1 is SGHKS and CDR2 is YYEKEE (reference sequence). The V segment lost 5 bases and the J segment 5 bases; nucleotides outside the gene matches: 4. CDR3 length equals 14 residues. The CDR3 reads CASSSTGGRNTIYF. DNA of the CDR3: TGTGCCAGCAGTTCGACAGGGGGCCGAAACACCATATATTTT.

This clone was picked up a small number of times. The sample contains more than one DNA sequence encoding this CDR3. The chain uses TRBV29-1 and TRBJ2-7; the D gene is possibly TRBD2 (5 bases). Germline loops: CDR1 SQVTM, CDR2 ANQGSEA. This CDR3 spans 12 amino acids. V was pared by 5 bases and J by 3 bases, with 11 bases between. The CDR3 DNA follows: TGCAGCGTTAGCGGCAGGAGCTACGAGCAGTACTTC. Translated, it gives CSVSGRSYEQYF.

This clone was recorded a few times. The chain uses TRBV11-2 and TRBJ2-7, with 7 bases fitting TRBD1. Per germline, CDR1 SGHAT and CDR2 FQNNGV. This CDR3 has 14 residues. The junction had 8 bases not matched to a gene; V was cut back by 5 bases and J by 4 bases. In nucleotides, the CDR3 is TGTGCCAGCAGCCTCCCGGGACAGAGATACGAGCAGTACTTC. Protein sequence: CASSLPGQRYEQYF.

CDR3 region: CASNPLTGGYGYTF. The CDR3 DNA is TGTGCCAGCAACCCACTGACAGGGGGATATGGCTACACCTTC. The chain links TRBV6-2 or TRBV6-3 to TRBJ1-2, with 9 nucleotides matching TRBD1. The CDR3 loop spans 14 amino acids. Per germline, CDR1 MNHEY and CDR2 SVGEGT. V dropped 7 bases and J dropped 5; count of bases not matched to a gene: 8.

The rearrangement joins TRBV5-1 to TRBJ1-6; D is perhaps TRBD1 (6 bases). V was clipped by 0 bases and J by 7 bases, with 14 bases between them. CDR3 length: 16 residues. The germline V gene has CDR1 SGHRS and CDR2 YFSETQ. The CDR3 region has the DNA TGCGCCAGCAGCTTGGGGTATTGGACAGAGAATTCACCCCTCCACTTT. Encoded protein: CASSLGYWTENSPLHF. The full variable domain, its missing parts supplied by reference TRBV5-1 and TRBJ1-6, is KAGVTQTPRYLIKTRGQQVTLSCSPISGHRSVSWYQQTPGQGLQFLFEYFSETQRNKGNFPGRFSGRQFSNSRSEMNVSTLELGDSALYLCASSLGYWTENSPLHFGNGTRLTVT.

This clone was seen a few times. Other DNA sequences of this sample code for an identical CDR3. The chain's CDR3 is CASSLDKNTEAFF. For the CDR3, the DNA is TGTGCCAGCAGCTTGGACAAGAACACTGAAGCTTTCTTT. The chain carries TRBV5-4 and TRBJ1-1, with no clear D. V lost 0 bases to trimming and J lost 1 base, with 4 bases between them. The length of the CDR3 is 13 residues. Germline V gene lookup returns CDR1 SGHNT and CDR2 YYREEE (reference sequence).